The 32 T cell receptor beta chains below were found in one sample sequenced in a study of T cells in Graves' hyperthyroidism and ophthalmopathy. Amplification of TCR beta CDR3 regions used RNA as the template. The primer set for the first-round RT-PCR of the TCR CDR3 was HTBI. One entry per CDR3 protein results from TCRdb running MiXCR on the multiplex PCR reads. The sample consists of a few hundred thousand distinct CDR3 sequences, roughly 15% of them appearing once. Material: blood. Receptor source: a woman in her 30s with Graves' ophthalmopathy.

This clonotype was seen many times. The genes are TRBV24-1 and TRBJ2-5; TRBD1 might be the D (5 bases). V dropped 0 bases and J dropped 4 bases, with 11 bases sitting between them. This CDR3 has 15 amino acids. Germline CDR1 reads KGHDR; CDR2 reads SFDVKD. CDR3 sequence reads: CATSDLQGVRETQYF. In nucleotides, the CDR3 is TGTGCCACCAGTGATTTGCAAGGGGTCCGAGAGACCCAGTACTTC.

The rearrangement uses TRBV27 and TRBJ1-2, with D perhaps matching TRBD1 (5 bases). Germline CDR1 is MNHEY and CDR2 is SMNVEV (reference sequence). Trimming removed 2 bases from V and 0 bases from J, with 7 bases in between. The CDR3 consists of 14 residues. The DNA of the CDR3 is TGTGCCAGCAGTTTAAGGGGCGCTAACTATGGCTACACCTTC. Encoded protein: CASSLRGANYGYTF.

The chain recombines TRBV7-3 with TRBJ2-3; D is possibly TRBD2 (6 bases). V dropped 5 bases and J dropped 7 bases, with 22 bases sitting between them. The CDR3 is 16 amino acids. Germline values: CDR1 SGHTA, CDR2 FQGTGA. In DNA form, the CDR3 reads TGTGCCAGCAGCCGCGAGGTTGGCGGGGAGAAAAATACGCAGTATTTT. Translated, it gives CASSREVGGEKNTQYF. Supplemented by reference TRBV7-3 and TRBJ2-3, the full variable domain reads GAGVSQTPSNKVTEKGKYVELRCDPISGHTALYWYRQSLGQGPEFLIYFQGTGAADDSGLPNDRFFAVRPEGSVSTLKIQRTERGDSAVYLCASSREVGGEKNTQYFGPGTRLTVL.

The chain combines TRBV6-1 with TRBJ1-4; D may be TRBD1 (6 bases). From germline, CDR1 is MNHNS and CDR2 SASEGT. V lost 5 bases to trimming and J lost 4 bases, with 11 bases between them. This CDR3 contains 14 residues. This CDR3 reads CASSQDSYNEKLFF. The CDR3, as DNA: TGTGCCAGCAGTCAGGACAGCTATAATGAAAAACTGTTTTTT.

This clonotype was seen a few times. J is TRBJ2-3 and V is TRBV14, with TRBD1 matching over 8 bases. V was clipped by 0 bases and J by 0 bases; unmatched bases: 2. Germline CDR1 is SGHDN and CDR2 is FVKESK. The CDR3 is made up of 16 amino acids. The CDR3 DNA reads TGTGCCAGCAGCCAAGAGAGGGACAGGAGCACAGATACGCAGTATTTT. This sequence encodes CASSQERDRSTDTQYF.

This clonotype was detected many times. The genes are TRBV2 and TRBJ2-5; D possibly uses TRBD1 or TRBD2 (5 bases each). V gave up 3 bases and J gave up 7 bases, with 15 bases separating them. This CDR3 is built from 14 residues. CDR1 SNHLY and CDR2 FYNNEI come from the germline V gene. CDR3 nucleotides: TGTGCCAGCAGTGACGGGGCAGGAAAAGGGACCCAGTACTTC. This sequence encodes CASSDGAGKGTQYF.

The sample holds many counts of this clonotype. The chain carries TRBV4-3 and TRBJ1-2; no clear D gene. CDR3 length: 16 residues. Trimming took 0 bases from V and 5 from J, leaving 16 bases between them. The V gene's germline CDR1 is LGHNA and CDR2 YSLEER. The DNA of the CDR3 is TGCGCCAGCAGCCAAGATAAAGGGCCCCAATTGTATGGCTACACCTTC. This encodes CASSQDKGPQLYGYTF.

The J gene is TRBJ2-7, the V gene TRBV3-1, with a possible D match to TRBD2 (5 bases). The V end lost 1 base, the J end lost 5 bases, and 15 bases lay between the germline ends. This CDR3 is built from 15 residues. The germline V gene has CDR1 LGHDT and CDR2 YNNKEL (reference sequence). This chain's CDR3 is CASSQARPGGDEQYF. The CDR3, as DNA: TGTGCCAGCAGCCAAGCAAGGCCTGGAGGCGACGAGCAGTACTTC.

For this clonotype: A much larger clonotype is one base distant, so this may be a read error. V and J are TRBV12-3 or TRBV12-4 and TRBJ1-4, with D perhaps TRBD1 (5 bases). This CDR3 spans 11 amino acids. The CDR3 sequence: CASRGPEKLLF. CDR3 sequence (DNA): TGTGCCAGCAGGGGACCCGAAAAACTGCTTTTT.

The rearrangement joins TRBV6-5 to TRBJ1-2; 7 nucleotides agree with TRBD1. CDR1 is MNHEY and CDR2 is SVGAGI in the germline V gene. There are 15 residues in the CDR3. V was clipped by 1 base and J by 4 bases; unmatched bases: 6. This chain's CDR3 is CASSYFQGDSYGYTF. CDR3 nucleotide sequence: TGTGCCAGCAGTTACTTCCAAGGGGACAGCTATGGCTACACCTTC.

The genes are TRBV10-2 and TRBJ2-1, with 8 bases matching TRBD2. Germline V CDR1 and CDR2: WSHSY, SAAADI. The junction had 9 bases not matched to a gene; V was cut back by 2 bases and J by 3 bases. CDR3 length equals 17 residues. CDR3 in amino acids: CASSERQRETFYNEQFF. The CDR3 DNA is TGCGCCAGCAGTGAGCGTCAGCGGGAGACCTTCTACAATGAGCAGTTCTTC.

The V and J genes are TRBV6-1 and TRBJ2-7; D assignment may be TRBD1 or TRBD2 (6 bases each). Germline lookup yields CDR1 MNHNS and CDR2 SASEGT. V shed 7 bases and J shed 3 bases, with 16 bases lying between them. This CDR3 region has 14 residues. CDR3 in amino acids: CASTWGAGNYEQYF. The DNA of the CDR3 is TGTGCCAGCACCTGGGGGGCGGGAAACTACGAGCAGTACTTC.

The table lists this clonotype with many counts. The rearrangement joins TRBV5-4 to TRBJ2-4; D is unresolved. The CDR3 contains 13 residues. V dropped 2 bases and J dropped 6 bases, with 9 bases sitting between them. Germline CDR1 SGHNT, CDR2 YYREEE (reference sequence). The CDR3 nucleotides are TGTGCCAGCAGCTTCAGCGACACAAACATTCAGTACTTC. Translated: CASSFSDTNIQYF.

This clonotype was picked up many times. V usage is TRBV3-1 and J usage is TRBJ1-1; possibly TRBD1 for D (5 bases). CDR3 length equals 15 residues. Germline CDR1 reads LGHDT; CDR2 reads YNNKEL (reference sequence). Trimming removed 0 bases from V and 3 bases from J, with 11 bases in between. DNA of the CDR3: TGTGCCAGCAGCCAAGATCCTTCGGGGGACACTGAAGCTTTCTTT. Amino acid sequence: CASSQDPSGDTEAFF.

The sample holds many counts of this clonotype. The chain couples TRBV7-8 to TRBJ1-5; D uncertain. Looked up from germline, CDR1 is SGHVS and CDR2 is FQNEAQ. V lost 0 bases to trimming and J lost 6 bases, with 12 bases between them. The CDR3 length is 15 residues. CDR3 DNA: TGTGCCAGCAGCTTAGCGCGGCAATTGGCTCAGCCCCAGCATTTT. It is translated as CASSLARQLAQPQHF.

The rearrangement links TRBV5-8 to TRBJ2-2; 8 positions match TRBD2. Trimming took 3 bases from V and 8 from J; bases not matched to a gene: 12. Germline CDR1 is SGHTS and CDR2 is YDEGEE. CDR3 length: 16 residues. The CDR3 DNA sequence: TGTGCCAGCAGCTACCTAGCGGGTTACAGAAAGGGGGAGCTGTTTTTT. Translation: CASSYLAGYRKGELFF.

This rearrangement joins TRBV11-1 to TRBJ2-7, with TRBD2 as a possible D gene (5 bases). With 0 bases removed from V and 0 bases from J, the gap between germline ends came to 9 bases. CDR1 is SGHAT and CDR2 is FQDESV in the germline V gene (reference sequence). The CDR3 covers 15 residues. The CDR3 region is CASSLAAGLSYEQYF. CDR3 nucleotide sequence: TGTGCCAGCAGCTTAGCGGCGGGCCTCTCCTACGAGCAGTACTTC. Variable domain in full (rest from reference TRBV11-1 and TRBJ2-7): EAEVAQSPRYKITEKSQAVAFWCDPISGHATLYWYRQILGQGPELLVQFQDESVVDDSQLPKDRFSAERLKGVDSTLKIQPAELGDSAMYLCASSLAAGLSYEQYFGPGTRLTVT.

This clonotype was observed many times. This chain joins TRBV10-3 and TRBJ2-1; TRBD2 aligns across 13 bases. The CDR3 runs 15 residues. The germline CDR1 and CDR2 sequences are ENHRY and SYGVKD. V dropped 6 bases and J dropped 4; count of bases not matched to a gene: 3. In DNA, the CDR3 is TGTGCCATCAGGGGGACTAGCGGGAAGTACAATGAGCAGTTCTTC. Translated, it gives CAIRGTSGKYNEQFF.

This rearrangement joins TRBV19 to TRBJ2-3; D not certain. Germline CDR1 reads LNHDA; CDR2 reads SQIVND (reference sequence). Trimming removed 5 bases at V and 2 bases at J, with 8 bases between. The CDR3 totals 13 residues. The CDR3 loop reads CASSQRNTDTQYF. DNA for the CDR3: TGTGCCAGTAGTCAAAGAAACACAGATACGCAGTATTTT.

This clonotype was recorded many times. The chain joins TRBV7-9 to TRBJ2-7, with 7 nucleotides matching TRBD1. Trimming cost V 7 bases and J 5 bases; bases outside gene matches: 14. The CDR3 has 15 residues. The germline CDR1 and CDR2 sequences are SEHNR and FQNEAQ (reference sequence). The CDR3 DNA follows: TGTGCCAGCACCACTGTTGCCAGGGGGAGAGACGAGCAGTACTTC. This gives the protein CASTTVARGRDEQYF.

V gene TRBV28 combines with J gene TRBJ2-2; D unresolved. The CDR3 totals 16 residues. V was shortened by 2 bases and J by 7 bases, with 17 bases between the two germline ends. Germline V gives CDR1 MDHEN, CDR2 SYDVKM. In nucleotides, the CDR3 is TGTGCCAGCAGTTTACCCCACGTCCGTTGGGGCGGGGAGCTGTTTTTT. This gives the protein CASSLPHVRWGGELFF.

V gene TRBV27 combines with J gene TRBJ2-7; D not certain. Germline values: CDR1 MNHEY, CDR2 SMNVEV (reference sequence). Trimming removed 8 bases at V and 1 base at J, with 9 bases between. The length of the CDR3 is 12 residues. The CDR3 here is CASGMASYEQYF. CDR3 in DNA: TGTGCCAGCGGTATGGCATCCTACGAGCAGTACTTC.

This clonotype was picked up many times. This rearrangement joins TRBV6-6 to TRBJ1-5, with 7 bases identical to TRBD1. The CDR3 covers 15 residues. Germline V gene sequence: CDR1 MNHNY, CDR2 SVGAGI (reference sequence). V shed 4 bases and J 5 bases; nucleotides not matched to a gene: 8. This CDR3 reads CASSSTGEEDQPQHF. DNA of the CDR3: TGTGCCAGCAGTTCCACAGGGGAAGAGGATCAGCCCCAGCATTTT.

The CDR3 spells CASWEGRSSYEQYF. The CDR3 bases are TGTGCCAGCTGGGAGGGCCGGAGCTCCTACGAGCAGTACTTC. The chain links TRBV6-2 or TRBV6-3 to TRBJ2-7; 7 positions match TRBD2. The CDR3 sequence is 14 residues long. The V and J ends lost 8 bases and 0 bases, in that order; junction bases with no gene match: 7. Germline CDR1 and CDR2: MNHEY and SVGEGT.

This clonotype was seen many times. The chain is built from TRBV7-9 and TRBJ2-1; D might be TRBD2 (6 bases). Trimming left V 5 bases short and J 5 bases short, with 10 bases between. The CDR3 is 13 amino acids. Germline CDR1 reads SEHNR; CDR2 reads FQNEAQ (reference sequence). CDR3: CASSPRTNNEQFF. CDR3 in DNA: TGTGCCAGCAGCCCCCGGACTAACAATGAGCAGTTCTTC. Combining the CDR3 with reference TRBV7-9 and TRBJ2-1 gives the whole variable domain DTGVSQNPRHKITKRGQNVTFRCDPISEHNRLYWYRQTLGQGPEFLTYFQNEAQLEKSRLLSDRFSAERPKGSFSTLEIQRTEQGDSAMYLCASSPRTNNEQFFGPGTRLTVL.

A few counts support this clonotype. The chain combines TRBV12-3 or TRBV12-4 with TRBJ2-2, with 11 bases matching TRBD1. The CDR3 has 17 residues. V dropped 2 bases and J dropped 6; count of bases not matched to a gene: 8. The CDR3 nucleotides are TGTGCCAGCAGTTTAACCCCACCGGGACAGGGGGCCGGGGAGCTGTTTTTT. Protein sequence: CASSLTPPGQGAGELFF.

The table lists this clonotype with many counts. The chain employs TRBV5-1 and TRBJ1-2; D might be TRBD1 (6 bases). Germline V gene sequence: CDR1 SGHRS, CDR2 YFSETQ. The CDR3 length is 13 residues. The V gene lost 0 bases and the J gene lost 4 bases, with 7 bases spanning the gap. The CDR3 reads CASSLGRGYGYTF. The DNA for the CDR3 is TGCGCCAGCAGCTTGGGCAGGGGCTATGGCTACACCTTC.

At least ten counts were recorded for this clonotype. V usage is TRBV7-6 and J usage is TRBJ2-3; 7 nucleotides align to TRBD2. J was trimmed by 6 bases and V by 5 bases; bases with no gene match: 8. Germline V gives CDR1 SGHVS, CDR2 FNYEAQ. The CDR3 has 14 amino acids. The CDR3 protein is CASSLGRVGDTQYF. The CDR3 DNA reads as TGTGCCAGCAGCCTGGGGAGGGTGGGCGATACGCAGTATTTT.

There are a few counts of this clonotype. The chain couples TRBV7-3 to TRBJ1-1, with a tentative D call TRBD1 (5 bases). Germline CDR1 is SGHTA and CDR2 is FQGTGA. The CDR3 is 14 amino acids. V lost 3 bases and J lost 7, with 15 bases in between. CDR3 region: CASSFDRETDEAFF. CDR3 DNA: TGTGCCAGCAGCTTCGACAGAGAGACAGATGAAGCTTTCTTT.

At least ten counts were recorded for this clonotype. The chain has TRBV11-3 and TRBJ1-5; D is uncertain. The V gene lost 3 bases and the J gene lost 3 bases, with 15 bases spanning the gap. Germline V gives CDR1 SGHNT, CDR2 YENEEA. The CDR3 totals 16 residues. The CDR3 DNA follows: TGTGCCAGCAGCTTTAGTCGACGGCCCCCCAATCAGCCCCAGCATTTT. Translating gives CASSFSRRPPNQPQHF. Together with reference TRBV11-3 and TRBJ1-5, the CDR3 gives the full variable domain: EAGVVQSPRYKIIEKKQPVAFWCNPISGHNTLYWYLQNLGQGPELLIRYENEEAVDDSQLPKDRFSAERLKGVDSTLKIQPAELGDSAVYLCASSFSRRPPNQPQHFGDGTRLSIL.

This clonotype was counted ten times or more. The chain links TRBV28 to TRBJ2-7, with 11 bases that match TRBD2. This CDR3 is 15 amino acids long. V gave up 0 bases and J gave up 5 bases; unmatched junction bases: 3. Germline loops: CDR1 MDHEN, CDR2 SYDVKM. The CDR3 sequence is CASSLWTSGENEQYF. CDR3 nucleotides: TGTGCCAGCAGTTTATGGACTAGCGGGGAGAACGAGCAGTACTTC.

This clonotype has just a few counts. The chain recombines TRBV6-1 with TRBJ1-5; 10 nucleotides line up with TRBD1. The CDR3 is 17 amino acids. Trimming cost V 4 bases and J 3 bases; bases outside gene matches: 9. CDR1 is MNHNS and CDR2 is SASEGT in the germline V gene. Written as DNA, the CDR3 is TGTGCCAGCAGTGGGTGGACAGGGGGTACCGACAATCAGCCCCAGCATTTT. This codes for CASSGWTGGTDNQPQHF.